The 26 T cell receptor beta chains below come from one sample, sequenced in a study of blood T cells in healthy people across ages. Primed by a sample-barcoded 5' primer and a J-beta primer mix, a second PCR proceeded for 7 to 11 cycles. Via MiXCR, TCRdb re-called the 5' RACE reads, giving one row per CDR3 protein. The repertoire includes 1,800,000 or so distinct CDR3 sequences, about 39% of them detected once, and about 21% sits in the top ten. The sequencing sample was made of blood. Receptors were obtained from a human donor in good health.

J is TRBJ2-7 and V is TRBV7-2, with D possibly matching TRBD2 (5 bases). Germline assignment: CDR1 SGHTA and CDR2 FQGNSA. There are 14 residues in the CDR3. The ends were cut back, 2 bases at V and 2 bases at J, with 10 bases in the middle. The CDR3 is CASSLRAGTYEQYF. The DNA for the CDR3 is TGTGCCAGCAGCTTAAGGGCCGGGACCTACGAGCAGTACTTC.

At least ten counts were recorded for this clonotype. The chain recombines TRBV7-9 with TRBJ2-1; 13 bases are shared with TRBD2. Germline lookup yields CDR1 SEHNR and CDR2 FQNEAQ (reference sequence). The CDR3 is made up of 17 amino acids. Trimming took 2 bases from V and 7 from J; bases not matched to a gene: 8. The CDR3 region has the DNA TGTGCCAGCAGCTTAAGTGGACTAGCGGGGGCGTTAAATGAGCAGTTCTTC. It encodes CASSLSGLAGALNEQFF.

V gene TRBV29-1 combines with J gene TRBJ1-2, with D maybe TRBD1 (5 bases). Per germline, CDR1 SQVTM and CDR2 ANQGSEA. The CDR3 loop spans 17 amino acids. Trimming took 2 bases from V and 8 from J, leaving 27 bases between them. The CDR3 spells CSVELASLPGYYGGYTF. The CDR3 DNA is TGCAGCGTTGAACTTGCCTCCCTTCCAGGGTATTATGGGGGCTACACCTTC.

This clonotype showed up just a few times. At one boundary the junction diverges from the germline segment, which might be a read error. The chain carries TRBV9 and TRBJ2-4; possibly TRBD1 or TRBD2 for D (5 bases each). The length of the CDR3 is 12 residues. Germline values: CDR1 SGDLS, CDR2 YYNGEE. CDR3 nucleotide sequence: TGTGTCAGCAGCCCCCGGGACGGTGGACAGTACTTC. It is translated as CVSSPRDGGQYF.

The chain employs TRBV6-5 and TRBJ2-4; 8 nucleotides line up with TRBD2. The better agreement between TRBJ2-5 and the DNA end casts doubt on the J call. The germline V gene has CDR1 MNHEY and CDR2 SVGAGI. The CDR3 loop spans 16 amino acids. In DNA form, the CDR3 reads TGTGCCAGCAGTCGAGGGACTTGCGGGGGGAAAGAGACCCAGTACTTC. It codes for CASSRGTCGGKETQYF.

This clonotype was observed at least ten times. The chain has TRBV5-1 and TRBJ2-1; 8 bases line up with TRBD1. The CDR3 consists of 15 residues. V lost 2 bases, J lost 6 bases, and 7 bases stayed unmatched. Germline V CDR1 and CDR2: SGHRS, YFSETQ. CDR3 nucleotide sequence: TGCGCCAGCAGCTTAATGGACAGGGAATTCAATGAGCAGTTCTTC. It specifies CASSLMDREFNEQFF.

The V and J genes are TRBV6-1 and TRBJ2-3; 10 bases fit TRBD2. Trimming at V came to 0 bases and at J to 4 bases, leaving 10 bases not matched to a gene. The CDR3 has 18 amino acids. CDR1 and CDR2 from the germline V gene are MNHNS and SASEGT. Here the CDR3 DNA reads TGTGCCAGCAGTGAAGCGCGAATAGCGGGGGGTCGTGCAGATACGCAGTATTTT. Encoded protein: CASSEARIAGGRADTQYF.

This clonotype was counted a few times. The chain couples TRBV7-6 to TRBJ1-4, with D unclear. The CDR3 length is 15 residues. V lost 3 bases and J 0 bases, leaving 8 bases between the germline ends. Germline V CDR1 and CDR2: SGHVS, FNYEAQ. CDR3 region: CASSFARTTNEKLFF. DNA for the CDR3: TGTGCCAGCAGCTTCGCACGGACAACTAATGAAAAACTGTTTTTT.

For this clonotype: This clone may be a read error of a much larger clone one base away. The rearrangement uses TRBV7-2 and TRBJ1-1; no clear D. Germline-derived CDR1 and CDR2 are SGHTA and FQGNSA. CDR3 length: 15 residues. V was trimmed by 1 base and J by 2 bases, leaving 11 bases between them. CDR3: CASSLVSDFNTEAFF. DNA of the CDR3: TGTGCCAGCAGCTTAGTATCCGATTTTAACACTGAAGCTTTCTTT.

This clonotype was recorded a few times. V gene TRBV11-2 combines with J gene TRBJ2-1; 8 bases match TRBD1. Unmatched junction bases numbered 8, after V lost 5 bases and J lost 5 bases. CDR3 length: 15 amino acids. The germline V gene has CDR1 SGHAT and CDR2 FQNNGV. CDR3 residues: CASSAQGVRNNEQFF. The CDR3 DNA is TGTGCCAGCAGCGCACAGGGGGTAAGAAACAATGAGCAGTTCTTC. Filled out from reference TRBV11-2 and TRBJ2-1, the complete variable domain reads EAGVAQSPRYKIIEKRQSVAFWCNPISGHATLYWYQQILGQGPKLLIQFQNNGVVDDSQLPKDRFSAERLKGVDSTLKIQPAKLEDSAVYLCASSAQGVRNNEQFFGPGTRLTVL.

V usage is TRBV24-1 and J usage is TRBJ2-5; TRBD1 might be the D (5 bases). The V end lost 3 bases, the J end lost 4 bases, and 14 bases lay between the germline ends. This CDR3 spans 15 amino acids. CDR1 is KGHDR and CDR2 is SFDVKD in the germline V gene. The CDR3 loop reads CATSDPRQTPETQYF. The CDR3 coding sequence is TGTGCCACCAGTGATCCACGACAGACCCCAGAGACCCAGTACTTC.

The chain carries TRBV29-1 and TRBJ1-2; D uncertain. Trimming took off 6 bases at V and 6 bases at J, with 11 bases between the two ends. The CDR3 has 11 residues. Germline CDR1 and CDR2: SQVTM and ANQGSEA. The CDR3 here is CSVVGFNGYTF. The CDR3 nucleotides are TGCAGCGTGGTAGGGTTCAATGGCTACACCTTC.

In this sample, this clonotype turned up a few times. The chain employs TRBV14 and TRBJ1-2, with a weak D call TRBD1 (5 bases). V lost 1 base and J 4 bases, leaving 7 bases between the germline ends. This CDR3 region has 13 residues. CDR1 and CDR2 from the germline V gene are SGHDN and FVKESK. The CDR3 region is CASSQGDFYGYTF. In nucleotides, the CDR3 is TGTGCCAGCAGCCAAGGGGACTTCTATGGCTACACCTTC.

This chain connects TRBV24-1 to TRBJ2-5; D may be TRBD1 (7 bases). CDR1 and CDR2 (germline): KGHDR, SFDVKD. CDR3 length: 13 amino acids. Trimming pared 5 bases from V and 4 bases from J, leaving 10 bases between. The CDR3 DNA follows: TGTGCCACCAGTGCAGGGGGGTTAGAGACCCAGTACTTC. Translation: CATSAGGLETQYF.

This chain joins TRBV18 and TRBJ2-1; 8 bases align to TRBD2. Germline V gene lookup returns CDR1 KGHSH and CDR2 LQKENI. V shed 0 bases and J 7 bases; nucleotides not matched to a gene: 11. The CDR3 consists of 17 residues. Written as DNA, the CDR3 is TGTGCCAGCTCACCACCCAGCGGGGGCCGAGGGGCGAATGAGCAGTTCTTC. Translating it yields CASSPPSGGRGANEQFF.

This clonotype was observed a handful of times. J is TRBJ1-4 and V is TRBV29-1; no definite D call. The V gene's germline CDR1 is SQVTM and CDR2 ANQGSEA. V was trimmed by 6 bases and J by 8 bases, leaving 16 bases between them. The CDR3 is 13 residues long. CDR3 protein: CSVRTWRWEKLFF. CDR3 coding DNA: TGCAGCGTAAGGACGTGGCGTTGGGAAAAACTGTTTTTT. The entire variable domain, with the rest obtained from reference TRBV29-1 and TRBJ1-4, is as follows: SAVISQKPSRDICQRGTSLTIQCQVDSQVTMMFWYRQQPGQSLTLIATANQGSEATYESGFVIDKFPISRPNLTFSTLTVSNMSPEDSSIYLCSVRTWRWEKLFFGSGTQLSVL.

This clonotype was picked up one time. The J gene is TRBJ2-1, the V gene TRBV5-5; either TRBD1 or TRBD2 may supply D (5 bases each). The V end was cut by 4 bases, the J end by 8 bases, with 16 bases between. Germline V gives CDR1 SGHKS, CDR2 YYEKEE (reference sequence). This CDR3 region has 14 residues. CDR3 amino acids: CASSLGTVDDEQFF. DNA of the CDR3: TGTGCCAGCAGCCTGGGGACGGTTGATGATGAGCAGTTCTTC.

The chain recombines TRBV27 with TRBJ2-5; 10 bases match TRBD1. CDR3 length: 14 amino acids. V lost 6 bases, J lost 12 bases, and 13 bases stayed unmatched. The germline gives CDR1 MNHEY, CDR2 SMNVEV (reference sequence). The CDR3 loop reads CASRGRDRGPREYF. The DNA of the CDR3 is TGTGCCAGCAGGGGTCGGGACAGGGGCCCCAGGGAGTACTTC.

This clonotype was counted a few times. The chain recombines TRBV6-6 with TRBJ2-1; D might be TRBD2 (5 bases). There are 13 residues in the CDR3. Germline V gives CDR1 MNHNY, CDR2 SVGAGI (reference sequence). V shed 4 bases and J shed 15 bases, with 19 bases lying between them. CDR3 residues: CASSSDEGRRGFF. As DNA, the CDR3 is TGTGCCAGCAGTTCGGACGAAGGGAGACGTGGGTTCTTC.

The table lists this clonotype with many counts. The chain joins TRBV12-3 or TRBV12-4 to TRBJ2-6; TRBD1 might be the D (5 bases). There are 16 residues in the CDR3. DNA of the CDR3: TGTTCCATTTCAGGACAATTCCGATCTGGGGCCAACGTCCTGACTTTC. Protein product: CSISGQFRSGANVLTF.

This clonotype was seen a handful of times. The chain couples TRBV28 to TRBJ2-7; weak D call: TRBD2 (5 bases). Deletions cut 7 bases from V and 3 bases from J, with 19 bases between. Germline V gives CDR1 MDHEN, CDR2 SYDVKM. This CDR3 is 15 amino acids long. Here the CDR3 reads CASNSPGLVIYEQYF. For the CDR3, the DNA is TGTGCCAGCAACTCCCCCGGACTCGTCATCTACGAGCAGTACTTC. The entire variable domain, with the rest obtained from reference TRBV28 and TRBJ2-7, is as follows: DVKVTQSSRYLVKRTGEKVFLECVQDMDHENMFWYRQDPGLGLRLIYFSYDVKMKEKGDIPEGYSVSREKKERFSLILESASTNQTSMYLCASNSPGLVIYEQYFGPGTRLTVT.

This CDR3 reads CASSLMRAGNTEAFF. The CDR3 bases are TGTGCCAGCAGCTTAATGAGGGCAGGGAACACTGAAGCTTTCTTT. The chain combines TRBV7-6 with TRBJ1-1; D unclear. Trimming took 2 bases from V and 1 from J, leaving 11 bases between them. The germline V gene has CDR1 SGHVS and CDR2 FNYEAQ. This CDR3 has 15 residues.

The genes are TRBV20-1 and TRBJ2-1; D assignment may be TRBD1 or TRBD2 (5 bases each). V lost 1 base and J 0 bases, leaving 13 bases between the germline ends. The CDR3 loop spans 16 amino acids. From germline, CDR1 is DFQATT and CDR2 SNEGSKA (reference sequence). This CDR3 reads CSARAEGMSSYNEQFF. CDR3 DNA: TGCAGTGCTAGAGCAGAGGGGATGAGCTCCTACAATGAGCAGTTCTTC.

The V and J genes are TRBV5-6 and TRBJ1-2; no clear D gene. V gave up 3 bases and J gave up 5 bases, with 14 bases separating them. CDR3 size: 14 residues. Germline V lookup: CDR1 SGHDT, CDR2 YYEEEE. The CDR3 here is CASSSTSDRYGYTF. The CDR3 nucleotides read TGTGCCAGCAGCTCCACCTCAGACCGGTATGGCTACACCTTC.

This chain joins TRBV5-1 and TRBJ1-4; a possible D gene is TRBD1 (5 bases). From germline, CDR1 is SGHRS and CDR2 YFSETQ. CDR3 size: 14 residues. Deletions cut 4 bases from V and 4 bases from J, with 11 bases between. CDR3 sequence: CASSPGRHNEKLFF. DNA of the CDR3: TGCGCCAGCAGCCCGGGACGACATAATGAAAAACTGTTTTTT.

This chain uses TRBV5-6 with TRBJ2-6, with 11 bases aligning to TRBD1. V shed 0 bases, J shed 4 bases, and the junction held 9 bases outside the gene matches. The CDR3 consists of 19 residues. CDR1 and CDR2 from the germline V gene are SGHDT and YYEEEE. CDR3 loop: CASSLANGQGARGANVLTF. CDR3 DNA sequence: TGTGCCAGCAGCTTGGCTAATGGACAGGGGGCGCGGGGGGCCAACGTCCTGACTTTC.